The sequence of this T cell receptor beta chain was determined in a study of graft-versus-host responses after intestinal transplantation. The overall study: Once they had received anti-thymocyte globulin induction, all recipients took tacrolimus and steroids for three to four years.

Per the germline V gene, CDR1 is SGHVS and CDR2 is FQNEAQ. V lost 4 bases and J 1 base, leaving 10 bases between the germline ends. The CDR3 has 15 amino acids. Some clones are missing from TCRdb's copy, which holds only in-frame ones; the method was immunoSEQ multiplex PCR. Here the sample spans some 120,000 clones, 90% to 95% being singletons. Notes on the study in general: Peak circulating GvH clone levels tracked with early post-transplant HvG declines.

Regarding this clone: What it binds is unknown.

This TCR was recovered from a human donor who received an intestinal transplant. The sequencing used unstimulated CD4+ T cells sorted from spleen or lymph node cells, collected before intestinal transplant. V is TRBV7-8 and J is TRBJ2-2; a weak D match, TRBD2 (6 bases). This chain's CDR3 is CASSSRDLNTGELFF. In nucleotides, the CDR3 is TGTGCCAGCAGCTCCCGGGACTTGAACACCGGGGAGCTGTTTTTT.